There are many counts of the clone carrying this T cell receptor beta chain. TCRbeta library preparation incorporated unique molecular identifiers. TCRdb processed the PCR reads anew with MiXCR; each CDR3 protein has one entry. This sample has 190,000 or so distinct CDR3 sequences, with more than 14% found just once. This specimen belongs to a study of T-cell reconstitution after alpha-beta-depleted transplantation in children. The sequencing here drew on PBMCs from the stem cell graft donor, taken from the stem cell graft. The clonotype was recovered from a human donor who donated a stem cell graft to a child with acute lymphoblastic leukemia.

The chain's CDR3 is CASSSPLEQYF. CDR3 DNA: TGTGCCAGCAGCAGCCCTTTGGAGCAGTACTTC. The chain carries TRBV21-1 and TRBJ2-7. TRBV21-1 counts as a pseudogene. The CDR3 totals 11 residues.